Listed below are T cell receptor beta chains from one sample, sequenced in a study of Graves' ophthalmopathy and Graves' hyperthyroidism. Each CDR3 protein gets one entry after TCRdb re-called the multiplex PCR reads with MiXCR. This sample has about 220,000 distinct CDR3 sequences, with 20% to 25% found just once. Sample: peripheral blood. The receptors derive from a woman aged 50 to 60 with Graves' ophthalmopathy. Each CDR3 is given with its conserved first and last residue. Fields, in order: D gene, CDR3 length, clone size, J gene, V gene, CDR3 DNA, CDR3 protein. D genes are given only for firm matches. Only part of the rows carry a size: once, few, many, or a class if the clone is expanded.

d_gene: TRBD1
len: 13
abundance: many
j_gene: TRBJ2-7
v_gene: TRBV27
CDR3nt: TGTGCCAGCAGGAAAAACAGGGGTTACGAGCAGTACTTC
CDR3aa: CASRKNRGYEQYF

d_gene: TRBD2
len: 18
abundance: -
j_gene: TRBJ2-3
v_gene: TRBV20-1
CDR3nt: TGCAGTGCTAGAGCGGGACTAGCGGGAGGAATTCGGACAGATACGCAGTATTTT
CDR3aa: CSARAGLAGGIRTDTQYF

d_gene: -
len: 14
abundance: -
j_gene: TRBJ2-7
v_gene: TRBV3-1
CDR3nt: TGTGCCAGCAGCCCCTACGGGGGCGACTACGAGCAGTACTTC
CDR3aa: CASSPYGGDYEQYF

d_gene: -
len: 14
abundance: few
j_gene: TRBJ2-2
v_gene: TRBV19
CDR3nt: TGTGCCAGTAGTGCAACGAGGGAAACCGGGGAGCTGTTTTTT
CDR3aa: CASSATRETGELFF

d_gene: TRBD2
len: 14
abundance: many
j_gene: TRBJ2-7
v_gene: TRBV5-4
CDR3nt: TGTGCCAGCAGCGAAGCTAGCGGGAGCTACGAGCAGTACTTC
CDR3aa: CASSEASGSYEQYF

d_gene: TRBD2
len: 13
abundance: -
j_gene: TRBJ2-2
v_gene: TRBV7-9
CDR3nt: TGTGCCGCGGGGACTAGCGGGAGCGGGGAGCTGTTTTTT
CDR3aa: CAAGTSGSGELFF

d_gene: -
len: 12
abundance: few
j_gene: TRBJ2-2
v_gene: TRBV28
CDR3nt: TGTGCCAGCAGTCGCCAAACCGGGGAGCTGTTTTTT
CDR3aa: CASSRQTGELFF

d_gene: -
len: 11
abundance: many
j_gene: TRBJ1-1
v_gene: TRBV24-1
CDR3nt: TGTGCCACCAGTGATTCGCGAAAAGCTTTCTTT
CDR3aa: CATSDSRKAFF

d_gene: TRBD2
len: 13
abundance: few
j_gene: TRBJ2-2
v_gene: TRBV29-1
CDR3nt: TGCAGCGTTGGCGGACTAGCGCTCGGGGAGCTGTTTTTT
CDR3aa: CSVGGLALGELFF

d_gene: -
len: 16
abundance: few
j_gene: TRBJ2-7
v_gene: TRBV20-1
CDR3nt: TGCAGTGCTAGAGATGGTCGGATGGGGGATCTTTACGAGCAGTCCTTC
CDR3aa: CSARDGRMGDLYEQSF

d_gene: TRBD2
len: 15
abundance: many
j_gene: TRBJ2-5
v_gene: TRBV7-8
CDR3nt: TGTGCCAGCAGCTTCGCTAGCGGGAGGGGGGAGACCCAGTACTTC
CDR3aa: CASSFASGRGETQYF

d_gene: TRBD2
len: 15
abundance: many
j_gene: TRBJ2-7
v_gene: TRBV28
CDR3nt: TGTGCCAGCAGCCGCAAAGCGGGAGGGCCTAGGGAGCAGTACTTC
CDR3aa: CASSRKAGGPREQYF

d_gene: TRBD1
len: 13
abundance: many
j_gene: TRBJ1-5
v_gene: TRBV19
CDR3nt: TGTGCCAGTAGTATGGACAGGGGGCAGCCCCAGCATTTT
CDR3aa: CASSMDRGQPQHF

d_gene: -
len: 14
abundance: -
j_gene: TRBJ1-1
v_gene: TRBV6-1
CDR3nt: TGTGCCAGCAGTAAAACCGGGACAAACGCTGAAGCTTTCTTT
CDR3aa: CASSKTGTNAEAFF

d_gene: -
len: 14
abundance: many
j_gene: TRBJ2-2
v_gene: TRBV15
CDR3nt: TGTGCCACCAGCTCGACATTGAACACCGGGGAGCTGTTTTTT
CDR3aa: CATSSTLNTGELFF

d_gene: -
len: 14
abundance: many
j_gene: TRBJ2-5
v_gene: TRBV7-9
CDR3nt: TGTGCCAGCAGCTTACAGGGGCTGGAGCCGACCCAGTACTTC
CDR3aa: CASSLQGLEPTQYF

d_gene: -
len: 14
abundance: -
j_gene: TRBJ1-1
v_gene: TRBV4-1
CDR3nt: TGCGCCAGCAGCCAAGTGATGGGGGGCACTGAAGCTTTCTTT
CDR3aa: CASSQVMGGTEAFF

d_gene: -
len: 13
abundance: many
j_gene: TRBJ2-7
v_gene: TRBV10-3
CDR3nt: TGTGCCATCAGCTACTCCGAAAGGGACGAGCAGTACTTC
CDR3aa: CAISYSERDEQYF

d_gene: -
len: 12
abundance: many
j_gene: TRBJ1-2
v_gene: TRBV30
CDR3nt: TGTGCCTGGACACAGGTTACCTATGGCTACACCTTC
CDR3aa: CAWTQVTYGYTF

d_gene: TRBD2
len: 13
abundance: many
j_gene: TRBJ2-7
v_gene: TRBV24-1
CDR3nt: TGTGCCACCAGTGATTTTAGCGGGGACGAGCAGTACTTC
CDR3aa: CATSDFSGDEQYF

d_gene: -
len: 10
abundance: many
j_gene: TRBJ2-5
v_gene: TRBV2
CDR3nt: TGTGCCACCGAGTTTGAGACCCAGTACTTC
CDR3aa: CATEFETQYF

d_gene: TRBD2
len: 20
abundance: many
j_gene: TRBJ2-7
v_gene: TRBV6-5
CDR3nt: TGTGCCAGCAGTTACACGAGGCCCCCGGAGACTAGCGGGAGGGCCCCCGAGCAGTACTTC
CDR3aa: CASSYTRPPETSGRAPEQYF

d_gene: -
len: 12
abundance: many
j_gene: TRBJ2-7
v_gene: TRBV6-5
CDR3nt: TGTGCCAGCAGTAACTCTAAACGCGAGCAGTACTTC
CDR3aa: CASSNSKREQYF

d_gene: -
len: 14
abundance: few
j_gene: TRBJ2-5
v_gene: TRBV5-1
CDR3nt: TGCGCCAGCAGCTTGGGGTGGAACCAAGAGACCCAGTACTTC
CDR3aa: CASSLGWNQETQYF

d_gene: -
len: 13
abundance: many
j_gene: TRBJ1-3
v_gene: TRBV30
CDR3nt: TGTGCCTGGAGTTCACAGCTGAGGAACACCATATATTTT
CDR3aa: CAWSSQLRNTIYF

d_gene: -
len: 13
abundance: few
j_gene: TRBJ1-1
v_gene: TRBV6-1
CDR3nt: TGTGCCAGCAGCCAAGGTCGGAGGGGCCTCTCTTTCTTT
CDR3aa: CASSQGRRGLSFF

d_gene: TRBD2
len: 14
abundance: many
j_gene: TRBJ2-1
v_gene: TRBV6-1
CDR3nt: TGTGCCAGCGCCACTAGCGGGAGGGCCAATGAGCAGTTCTTC
CDR3aa: CASATSGRANEQFF

d_gene: -
len: 13
abundance: many
j_gene: TRBJ1-1
v_gene: TRBV2
CDR3nt: TGTGCCAGCAGTGGCAGGAGGGGCACTGAAGCTTTCTTT
CDR3aa: CASSGRRGTEAFF

d_gene: TRBD1
len: 14
abundance: many
j_gene: TRBJ2-7
v_gene: TRBV7-9
CDR3nt: TGTGCCAGCAGCTTATGGGACAGGGGGCACGAGCAGTACTTC
CDR3aa: CASSLWDRGHEQYF

d_gene: -
len: 17
abundance: -
j_gene: TRBJ2-7
v_gene: TRBV6-2/TRBV6-3
CDR3nt: TGTGCCAGCAGTTACCCACCGACCGCCCTGACGCCTGGGGAGCAGTACTTC
CDR3aa: CASSYPPTALTPGEQYF

d_gene: -
len: 17
abundance: -
j_gene: TRBJ2-2
v_gene: TRBV15
CDR3nt: TGTGCCACCAGCAGAGATCGGCAGCAAGGAAACACCGGGGAGCTGTTTTTT
CDR3aa: CATSRDRQQGNTGELFF

d_gene: -
len: 13
abundance: -
j_gene: TRBJ1-1
v_gene: TRBV12-3/TRBV12-4
CDR3nt: TGTGCCAGCAGTTTTGGGCTGGTCGCTGAAGCTTTCTTT
CDR3aa: CASSFGLVAEAFF